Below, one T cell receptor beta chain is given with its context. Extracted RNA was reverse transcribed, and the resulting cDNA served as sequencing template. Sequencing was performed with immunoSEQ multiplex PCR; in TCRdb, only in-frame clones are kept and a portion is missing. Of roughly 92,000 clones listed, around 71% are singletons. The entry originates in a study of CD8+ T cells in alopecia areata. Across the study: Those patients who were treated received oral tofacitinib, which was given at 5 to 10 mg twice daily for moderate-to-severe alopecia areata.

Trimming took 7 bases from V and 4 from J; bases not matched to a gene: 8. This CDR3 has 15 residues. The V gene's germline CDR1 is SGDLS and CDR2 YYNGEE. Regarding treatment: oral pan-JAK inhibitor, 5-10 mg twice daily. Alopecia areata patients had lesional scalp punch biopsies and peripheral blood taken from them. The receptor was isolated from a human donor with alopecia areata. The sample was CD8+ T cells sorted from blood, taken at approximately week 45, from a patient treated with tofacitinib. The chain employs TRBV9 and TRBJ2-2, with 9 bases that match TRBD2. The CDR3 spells CASGLAGNPTGELFF. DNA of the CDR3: TGTGCCAGCGGGCTAGCGGGGAACCCCACCGGGGAGCTGTTTTTT. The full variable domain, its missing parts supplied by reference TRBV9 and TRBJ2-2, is DSGVTQTPKHLITATGQRVTLRCSPRSGDLSVYWYQQSLDQGLQFLIQYYNGEERAKGNILERFSAQQFPDLHSELNLSSLELGDSALYFCASGLAGNPTGELFFGEGSRLTVL.